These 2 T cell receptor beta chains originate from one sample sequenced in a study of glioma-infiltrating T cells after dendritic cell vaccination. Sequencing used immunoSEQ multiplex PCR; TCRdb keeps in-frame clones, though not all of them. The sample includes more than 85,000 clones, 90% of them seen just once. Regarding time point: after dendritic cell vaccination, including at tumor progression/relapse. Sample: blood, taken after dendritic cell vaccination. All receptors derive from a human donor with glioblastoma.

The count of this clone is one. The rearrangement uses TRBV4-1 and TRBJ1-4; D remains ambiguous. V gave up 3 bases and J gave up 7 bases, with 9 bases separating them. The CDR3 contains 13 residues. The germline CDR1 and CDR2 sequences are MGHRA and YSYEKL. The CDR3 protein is CASSHQVTEKLFF. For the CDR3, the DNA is TGCGCCAGCAGCCATCAGGTTACTGAAAAACTGTTTTTT.

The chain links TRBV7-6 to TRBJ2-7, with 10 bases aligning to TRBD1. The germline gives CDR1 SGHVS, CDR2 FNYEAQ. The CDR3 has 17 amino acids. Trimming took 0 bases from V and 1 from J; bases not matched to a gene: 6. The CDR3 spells CASSLASTGQGSYEQYF. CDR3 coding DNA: TGTGCCAGCAGCTTAGCGAGTACGGGACAGGGGTCCTACGAGCAGTACTTC.